These 18 T cell receptor beta chains were all obtained from the same sample, sequenced in a study of T cells in Graves' hyperthyroidism and ophthalmopathy. Amplification of TCR beta CDR3 regions was performed using RNA transcripts as template. The TCR CDR3 was amplified in a first-round RT-PCR using the HTBI primer set. From the multiplex PCR reads, TCRdb called clonotypes with MiXCR, one entry per CDR3 protein. The data show more than 300,000 distinct CDR3 sequences, 11% to 15% seen once. Sequenced material: blood. Receptors were obtained from a young woman with Graves' hyperthyroidism.

This clonotype was counted at least ten times. The genes are TRBV28 and TRBJ2-1; D is perhaps TRBD2 (5 bases). The CDR3 is made up of 12 amino acids. The germline CDR1 and CDR2 sequences are MDHEN and SYDVKM. V was clipped by 7 bases and J by 7 bases, with 11 bases between them. CDR3 nucleotide sequence: TGTGCCAGCAAAGGGAGTTTGAATGAGCAGTTCTTC. Translated: CASKGSLNEQFF.

The J gene is TRBJ1-4, the V gene TRBV6-5; D gene uncertain. The CDR3 has 15 residues. Trimming shortened V by 3 bases and J by 8 bases, and 16 bases separated the two germline ends. Germline-derived CDR1 and CDR2 are MNHEY and SVGAGI. The CDR3 nucleotides read TGTGCCAGCAGTTATATTGGTCAGAGAGACGAAAAACTGTTTTTT. The encoded protein is CASSYIGQRDEKLFF.

This clonotype occurred a few times. V and J are TRBV9 and TRBJ2-7, with 10 nucleotides matching TRBD1. Trimming removed 4 bases from V and 6 bases from J; junction bases left unmatched: 7. The CDR3 runs to 14 residues. Germline values: CDR1 SGDLS, CDR2 YYNGEE. In DNA, the CDR3 is TGTGCCAGCAGCTTACGACAGGGGGCCTCCGAGCAGTACTTC. This gives the protein CASSLRQGASEQYF. Variable domain in full (rest from reference TRBV9 and TRBJ2-7): DSGVTQTPKHLITATGQRVTLRCSPRSGDLSVYWYQQSLDQGLQFLIQYYNGEERAKGNILERFSAQQFPDLHSELNLSSLELGDSALYFCASSLRQGASEQYFGPGTRLTVT.

This clonotype appeared many times. The chain's CDR3 is CASSSTGTAISYEQYF. The CDR3 DNA is TGTGCCAGCAGCTCCACTGGGACAGCCATCTCCTACGAGCAGTACTTC. V is TRBV28 and J is TRBJ2-7; 7 nucleotides match TRBD1. Looked up from germline, CDR1 is MDHEN and CDR2 is SYDVKM. The CDR3 runs 16 residues. Germline trimming cut 6 bases from V and 0 bases from J; bases unmatched to any gene: 11.

This clonotype was recorded at least ten times. The J gene is TRBJ2-7, the V gene TRBV20-1; 9 bases line up with TRBD2. Losses at the gene ends were 8 bases for V and 3 bases for J; bases not matched to a gene: 8. This CDR3 spans 13 amino acids. Germline CDR1 reads DFQATT; CDR2 reads SNEGSKA (reference sequence). The CDR3 is CSWTSDGYYEQYF. The DNA of the CDR3 is TGCAGTTGGACTAGCGACGGATACTACGAGCAGTACTTC.

In the case of this clonotype: A read error may be the cause here, since a much bigger clone is one base away. This rearrangement joins TRBV6-1 to TRBJ2-3; no clear D. The J call is in doubt because the DNA end fits TRBJ1-5 better. This CDR3 region has 16 residues. Germline V lookup: CDR1 MNHNS, CDR2 SASEGT. The CDR3: CASSPTLAGGPDTQHF. CDR3 DNA: TGTGCCAGCAGCCCCACCCTAGCGGGAGGGCCAGATACGCAGCATTTT.

In its sample, this clonotype was seen many times. This chain links TRBV20-1 with TRBJ2-1; TRBD2 is a possible D gene (5 bases). The CDR3 length is 16 residues. Germline V gene sequence: CDR1 DFQATT, CDR2 SNEGSKA (reference sequence). V gave up 3 bases and J gave up 9 bases, with 24 bases separating them. CDR3 sequence reads: CSARVPGRGSFFEQFF. The CDR3 DNA follows: TGCAGTGCTAGGGTCCCCGGACGGGGTTCTTTTTTTGAGCAGTTCTTC.

This clonotype was recorded many times. The chain recombines TRBV28 with TRBJ1-2; D call uncertain. This CDR3 region has 11 residues. Germline CDR1 reads MDHEN; CDR2 reads SYDVKM. V was pared by 8 bases and J by 4 bases, with 8 bases between. In DNA, the CDR3 is TGTGCCAGCCTGGCCTTCTATGGCTACACCTTC. Residues: CASLAFYGYTF.

This clonotype occurred many times. The CDR3 DNA reads as TGTGCCAGCAGTTTAGCGGGGGGTTTCGAGCAGTACTTC. This codes for CASSLAGGFEQYF. The chain couples TRBV27 to TRBJ2-7, with 8 bases fitting TRBD2. The V segment lost 2 bases and the J segment 6 bases; nucleotides outside the gene matches: 3. The CDR3 totals 13 residues. CDR1 is MNHEY, CDR2 SMNVEV, per germline (reference sequence).

V usage is TRBV10-2 and J usage is TRBJ2-1; 10 bases map to TRBD2. CDR1 is WSHSY, CDR2 SAAADI, per germline. The CDR3 extends over 15 amino acids. V shed 10 bases, J shed 7 bases, and the junction held 13 bases outside the gene matches. CDR3 in DNA: TGCGCCATCGAACCACTAGCGGGACGGGGTAATGAGCAGTTCTTC. Residues: CAIEPLAGRGNEQFF.

This clonotype was counted many times. The CDR3 loop is CATSDGPGAQPQHF. The CDR3 DNA follows: TGTGCCACCAGTGATGGCCCAGGGGCTCAGCCCCAGCATTTT. The chain links TRBV24-1 to TRBJ1-5, with a possible D match to TRBD1 (6 bases). Germline CDR1 is KGHDR and CDR2 is SFDVKD. Deletions cut 3 bases from V and 6 bases from J, with 11 bases between. CDR3 length: 14 amino acids.

This clonotype occurred a few times. The chain has TRBV5-6 and TRBJ1-1; D call uncertain. Trimming left V 0 bases short and J 1 base short, with 7 bases between. The CDR3 has 14 residues. The germline gives CDR1 SGHDT, CDR2 YYEEEE. The CDR3 is CASSLGQKNTEAFF. The DNA of the CDR3 is TGTGCCAGCAGCTTGGGACAAAAGAACACTGAAGCTTTCTTT.

The rearrangement links TRBV18 to TRBJ2-7, with 7 nucleotides matching TRBD2. The CDR3 totals 14 residues. From germline, CDR1 is KGHSH and CDR2 LQKENI. After removal of 3 bases from V and 9 bases from J, the junction contained 11 bases not matched to a gene. The CDR3: CASSPRHGEGGQYF. For the CDR3, the DNA is TGTGCCAGCTCACCTCGACATGGGGAGGGCGGGCAGTACTTC.

This clonotype was counted ten times or more. This chain joins TRBV6-1 and TRBJ2-3, with D perhaps matching TRBD1 (5 bases). With 11 bases removed from V and 2 bases from J, the gap between germline ends came to 20 bases. CDR3 length: 15 residues. CDR1 is MNHNS, CDR2 SASEGT, per germline. This CDR3 is CAAATVPGDTDTQYF. In DNA form, the CDR3 reads TGTGCCGCCGCGACAGTCCCCGGAGACACAGATACGCAGTATTTT.

This clonotype has a count of ten or more. The gene calls are TRBV28 and TRBJ2-7; 10 bases align to TRBD2. Looked up from germline, CDR1 is MDHEN and CDR2 is SYDVKM. The CDR3 has 16 residues. After removal of 4 bases from V and 5 bases from J, the junction contained 11 bases not matched to a gene. The CDR3 region is CASSSHTLAGVDEQYF. CDR3 in DNA: TGTGCCAGCAGTTCTCATACTCTAGCGGGAGTCGACGAGCAGTACTTC.

The chain couples TRBV7-3 to TRBJ2-3; possibly TRBD2 for D (6 bases). CDR1 SGHTA and CDR2 FQGTGA come from the germline V gene. The CDR3 consists of 15 residues. Trimming took off 3 bases at V and 2 bases at J, with 12 bases between the two ends. Here the CDR3 reads CASSLGLKYTDTQYF. Here the CDR3 DNA reads TGTGCCAGCAGCTTGGGACTCAAATACACAGATACGCAGTATTTT.

This clonotype appeared many times. V gene TRBV7-9 combines with J gene TRBJ2-7; D unclear. Trimming cost V 8 bases and J 2 bases, with 7 bases left between them. Germline CDR1 reads SEHNR; CDR2 reads FQNEAQ (reference sequence). The length of the CDR3 is 11 residues. In nucleotides, the CDR3 is TGTGCCAGCGGGCCAACCTACGAGCAGTACTTC. Protein sequence: CASGPTYEQYF.

The table lists this clonotype with many counts. The J gene is TRBJ1-5, the V gene TRBV12-3 or TRBV12-4; D ambiguous. The CDR3 runs 14 residues. V was pared by 3 bases and J by 4 bases, with 10 bases between. The CDR3 region is CASSFMEGNQPQHF. The CDR3 DNA follows: TGTGCCAGCAGTTTTATGGAAGGGAATCAGCCCCAGCATTTT.